The following is a T cell receptor (beta chain) sequence with its context. Its antigen is currently not known. Base qualities are not recorded, but no much larger clone differs from it by a single base. The TCR beta CDR3 regions were amplified from RNA transcripts. The TCR CDR3 was subjected to a first round of RT-PCR using the HTBI primer set and the Qiagen OneStep RT-PCR kit. Libraries were constructed in a second round of multiplex PCR, after which size selection and purification were performed. The libraries were sequenced on an Illumina HiSeq2000 using paired-end 100 bp reads. Processing in the source paper ran as follows. Raw data were processed with SOAPnuke, discarding reads with adapters, uncalled bases, mean Phred below 15, or no exact constant-primer or identifier match. COPE v1.2.5 was used to merge high-quality paired reads, and clonotypes were defined as unique nucleotide sequences. MiTCR v1.1 was used to align clonotypes to the IMGT TRBV, TRBD and TRBJ reference segments. Only V-J combinations with frequency above 0.0001, covering about 99% of repertoires, were analysed. A TCS score was defined as the ratio between F50 (clonal expansion) and ExV (chaos), using BLOSUM62-based TCRdist between CDR3 peptides within each V-J. Welch's t-statistics and random forest reduced roughly 530 V-J features to roughly 13, which were used in a naive Bayes classifier (R e1071). The raw public reads went through TCRdb reprocessing: fastp at Q25, MiXCR clone calling, in-frame beta chains kept. Each entry is one CDR3 protein sequence, shown with its most common DNA and genes. For this entry, the V and J calls and clone size follow TCRdb and not the study's own pipeline. For this sample the table gives a few hundred thousand distinct CDR3 sequences, of which 15% were detected only once. The biggest ten clones account for about 33% of the sample.

Graves' hyperthyroidism was defined as stable when no progression to ophthalmopathy occurred over 18 months of follow-up. Hyperthyroidism patients were aged 18 to 65 years and newly diagnosed, with disease duration of less than 2 months. Any patient with an uncontrolled infection, another autoimmune disease, pregnancy or lactation was excluded. Diagnoses relied on clinical symptoms, serum thyroxine and TRAb, thyroid ultrasound and orbital computed tomography. PBMCs were isolated from about 10 ml of fresh peripheral blood by Ficoll-Paque density gradient centrifugation. Total RNA was extracted with Trizol reagent, and quality was checked on an Agilent 2100 Bioanalyzer. Its CDR3 holds 13 amino acids, cysteine through phenylalanine. Of the read, only the CDR3 DNA is kept; its 39 bases are in frame from base 1. CDR1 and CDR2 were assigned from the germline V gene as SGHTA and FQGTGA. V lost 5 bases and J lost 6 bases; the stretch between them is 14 bases long.

The data are from a study of T cells in Graves' hyperthyroidism and ophthalmopathy (dated by TCRdb to the late 2010s). About the investigation overall: Peripheral blood samples were taken at the time of initial diagnosis, prior to any treatment. In about 6 Graves' hyperthyroidism patients, the study also compared T-cell repertoires from thyroid tissue with T-cell repertoires from blood. A discovery cohort of about a hundred patients, about 40 with Graves' ophthalmopathy and under 60 with stable Graves' hyperthyroidism, was used to find distinguishing TCR V-J signatures. Whether ophthalmopathy could be predicted prospectively was tested in an independent validation cohort made up of some 20 hyperthyroidism patients plus 17 patients who later progressed to ophthalmopathy. Once sampling was done, hyperthyroidism patients were given methimazole at a starting dose of 30 mg daily, whereas ophthalmopathy patients were given high-dose intravenous methylprednisolone. The roughly 100 discovery patients were randomly divided into training and test sets at a 7:3 ratio. The paper describes TCR Vbeta CDR3 sequencing of 135 peripheral blood samples, made up of some 42 ophthalmopathy patients, roughly 75 hyperthyroidism patients and approximately 17 progressor patients.

Overall study outcomes, separate from this receptor: A 13 V-J signature model separated ophthalmopathy from stable hyperthyroidism, with 87.88% sensitivity and 81% to 83% specificity in cross-validation and 80%/75% in testing. Sample size was not statistically predetermined, and investigators were not blinded to group allocation. In validation, the model predicted progression to ophthalmopathy with approximately 69% sensitivity and around 72% specificity, a median of about six months before onset. Most expanded thyroid clonotypes (frequency above 0.001) were also found in blood, which suggests that blood repertoires may mirror thyroid immune responses.

The chain is encoded by TRBV7-3 joined to TRBJ2-7; the D gene is unclear. The sequencing input was blood. This sequence was found in a woman aged 25 to 39 with Graves' hyperthyroidism. The CDR3 reads as follows: CASSQTTVGEQYF. The base sequence is TGTGCCAGCAGCCAGACCACCGTTGGCGAGCAGTACTTC. Extended through the reference TRBV7-3 and TRBJ2-7 proteins, this CDR3 yields the full variable domain: GAGVSQTPSNKVTEKGKYVELRCDPISGHTALYWYRQSLGQGPEFLIYFQGTGAADDSGLPNDRFFAVRPEGSVSTLKIQRTERGDSAVYLCASSQTTVGEQYFGPGTRLTVT.